This T cell receptor beta chain was obtained from a study of technical replicates of blood from several donors. Sequencing was performed with immunoSEQ multiplex PCR; in TCRdb, only in-frame clones are kept and a portion is missing. The sample records tens of thousands of clones, around 94% being singletons. CDR1 is MGHRA and CDR2 is YSYEKL in the germline V gene. With 0 bases clipped from V and 6 bases from J, the junction kept 5 bases outside the gene matches. The CDR3 spans 15 residues. The receptor comes from a human donor in good health. Sequencing used T cells isolated from PBMCs. The chain has TRBV4-1 and TRBJ1-2; TRBD1 aligns across 9 bases. CDR3 DNA: TGCGCCAGCAGCCAAGAGGACAGGGGTTTTAATGGCTACACCTTC. This translates into CASSQEDRGFNGYTF.